This TCR beta chain appears in the sequencing data of a study of molecular identifiers for immune sequencing clone quantification. Via MiXCR, TCRdb re-called the PCR reads, giving one row per CDR3 protein. The table shows under 650,000 distinct CDR3 sequences, with about 20% occurring only once. This clonotype was detected many times. CDR3 length: 11 residues. Trimming pared 4 bases from V and 4 bases from J, leaving 4 bases between. The chain joins TRBV12-3 or TRBV12-4 to TRBJ1-2, with D unclear. The sequence was obtained from a human donor in good health. Some libraries in this study had Jurkat cell RNA spiked in. Sample: naive CD8+ T cells from blood, with Jurkat cell RNA spiked in. The subset: FACS-sorted CD8+CD4-CCR7+CD45RA+ naive T cells. In DNA form, the CDR3 reads TGTGCCAGCAGTTCCAGCTATGGCTACACCTTC. Its protein is CASSSSYGYTF.